One sample yielded the 32 T cell receptor beta chains listed below, sequenced in a study of blood T cell repertoires in COVID-19. The assay was immunoSEQ multiplex PCR, and TCRdb's table has in-frame clones only and misses some. The sample shows around 50,000 clones, roughly 84% of them seen only once. The sample was peripheral blood. These receptors originate from a middle-aged man with active COVID-19.

The rearrangement uses TRBV7-9 and TRBJ1-5; a weak D match, TRBD1 (6 bases). Trimming shortened V by 3 bases and J by 4 bases, and 10 bases separated the two germline ends. The germline gives CDR1 SEHNR, CDR2 FQNEAQ (reference sequence). The CDR3 consists of 14 residues. Here the CDR3 DNA reads TGTGCCAGCAGCTTTGGGGGCCGAAATCAGCCCCAGCATTTT. Translated: CASSFGGRNQPQHF.

The chain has TRBV5-1 and TRBJ2-3; the match to TRBD1 covers 9 bases. The germline V gene has CDR1 SGHRS and CDR2 YFSETQ. The CDR3 extends over 15 amino acids. V lost 0 bases to trimming and J lost 1 base; unmatched junction nucleotides: 0. CDR3 sequence reads: CASSLDRGRTDTQYF. The DNA for the CDR3 is TGCGCCAGCAGCTTGGACAGGGGGCGCACAGATACGCAGTATTTT.

This sequence joins TRBV19 and TRBJ2-7, with TRBD2 matching 10 bases. Germline CDR1 LNHDA, CDR2 SQIVND (reference sequence). V trimming: 5 bases; J trimming: 2 bases; junction bases outside the gene matches: 9. This CDR3 has 16 residues. The CDR3, as DNA: TGTGCCAGTAGTGTGACTAGCGGGCCCCTACCCTACGAGCAGTACTTC. Residues: CASSVTSGPLPYEQYF.

V usage is TRBV7-9 and J usage is TRBJ2-1; TRBD2 matches 12 bases. Trimming cost V 1 base and J 7 bases; bases outside gene matches: 14. In germline, CDR1 is SEHNR, CDR2 FQNEAQ (reference sequence). The CDR3 totals 19 residues. This CDR3 is CASSLGWASGRAGGNEQFF. In nucleotides, the CDR3 is TGTGCCAGCAGCTTAGGATGGGCTAGCGGGAGGGCCGGGGGGAATGAGCAGTTCTTC.

This rearrangement joins TRBV7-2 to TRBJ2-7, with D perhaps matching TRBD2 (5 bases). The CDR3 extends over 14 amino acids. V lost 7 bases, J lost 0 bases, and 13 bases lay in between. Germline values: CDR1 SGHTA, CDR2 FQGNSA. The CDR3 sequence: CASTSSPLSYEQYF. CDR3 nucleotide sequence: TGTGCCAGCACCTCTAGCCCCCTCTCCTACGAGCAGTACTTC. Together with reference TRBV7-2 and TRBJ2-7, the CDR3 gives the full variable domain: GAGVSQSPSNKVTEKGKDVELRCDPISGHTALYWYRQSLGQGLEFLIYFQGNSAPDKSGLPSDRFSAERTGGSVSTLTIQRTQQEDSAVYLCASTSSPLSYEQYFGPGTRLTVT.

Only a few counts were recorded for this clone. The CDR3: CASSLAPVGEAFF. DNA of the CDR3: TGCGCCAGCAGCTTGGCCCCAGTTGGCGAAGCTTTCTTT. The J gene is TRBJ1-1, the V gene TRBV5-1; D uncertain. Trimming took 0 bases from V and 8 from J, leaving 11 bases between them. CDR1 is SGHRS and CDR2 is YFSETQ in the germline V gene. The CDR3 has 13 amino acids.

The V call is TRBV28, the J call TRBJ2-5; D gene uncertain. Germline loops: CDR1 MDHEN, CDR2 SYDVKM. Deletions cut 4 bases from V and 5 bases from J, with 14 bases between. The CDR3 sequence is 14 residues long. The CDR3, as DNA: TGTGCCAGCAGTTCGGTTACCCTCAGGGAGACCCAGTACTTC. Protein: CASSSVTLRETQYF.

This rearrangement joins TRBV9 to TRBJ2-1, with D possibly TRBD2 on 6 matching bases. Between the trimmed V and J ends, which lost 4 bases and 1 base, there was a span of 12 bases. The CDR3 is made up of 15 amino acids. CDR1 SGDLS and CDR2 YYNGEE come from the germline V gene. CDR3 protein: CASSRTGTSYNEQFF. CDR3 coding DNA: TGTGCCAGCAGCCGGACCGGGACTTCCTACAATGAGCAGTTCTTC.

The V gene is TRBV5-1, the J gene TRBJ2-3, with a weak D call TRBD2 (6 bases). V was cut by 0 bases and J by 2 bases, with 10 bases left in between. Germline assignment: CDR1 SGHRS and CDR2 YFSETQ. The CDR3 spans 15 residues. The CDR3 reads CASSLAGGFTDTQYF. CDR3 nucleotides: TGCGCCAGCAGCTTGGCCGGGGGATTCACAGATACGCAGTATTTT. The full variable domain, its missing parts supplied by reference TRBV5-1 and TRBJ2-3, is KAGVTQTPRYLIKTRGQQVTLSCSPISGHRSVSWYQQTPGQGLQFLFEYFSETQRNKGNFPGRFSGRQFSNSRSEMNVSTLELGDSALYLCASSLAGGFTDTQYFGPGTRLTVL.

The V call is TRBV7-9, the J call TRBJ2-5; 11 bases line up with TRBD2. This CDR3 is built from 15 residues. The germline CDR1 and CDR2 sequences are SEHNR and FQNEAQ (reference sequence). Losses at the gene ends were 4 bases for V and 2 bases for J; bases not matched to a gene: 3. This chain's CDR3 is CASSSIAGGQETQYF. The CDR3, as DNA: TGTGCCAGCAGCTCAATAGCGGGAGGGCAAGAGACCCAGTACTTC.

The V gene is TRBV5-6, the J gene TRBJ1-5; D not resolved. V dropped 0 bases and J dropped 7 bases, with 11 bases sitting between them. Germline V gives CDR1 SGHDT, CDR2 YYEEEE. The CDR3 sequence is 14 residues long. CDR3 nucleotides: TGTGCCAGCAGCTTGGAGGGCGCGGGACAGCCCCAGCATTTT. It translates to CASSLEGAGQPQHF.

A few counts support this clone. This chain links TRBV5-4 with TRBJ2-5, with 9 bases lining up with TRBD1. Germline V gene data show CDR1 as SGHNT and CDR2 as YYREEE (reference sequence). The J segment lost 5 bases and the V segment lost 4 bases, leaving 6 bases of the junction unmatched. The CDR3 extends over 14 amino acids. CDR3 residues: CASSPRTGEETQYF. Here the CDR3 DNA reads TGTGCCAGCAGCCCCCGGACAGGGGAGGAGACCCAGTACTTC.

This chain uses TRBV4-1 with TRBJ1-4, with a weak D call TRBD1 (6 bases). Trimming removed 2 bases from V and 2 bases from J, with 9 bases in between. This CDR3 is built from 15 residues. Per the germline V gene, CDR1 is MGHRA and CDR2 is YSYEKL. CDR3 region: CASSQQGLTNEKLFF. The CDR3 region has the DNA TGCGCCAGCAGCCAACAGGGGCTTACTAATGAAAAACTGTTTTTT.

This clone has only one observation. V gene TRBV30 combines with J gene TRBJ1-1, with 7 bases matching TRBD1. The V gene's germline CDR1 is GTSNPN and CDR2 SVGIG (reference sequence). V was clipped by 3 bases and J by 1 base; unmatched bases: 8. The CDR3 loop spans 15 amino acids. This CDR3 reads CAWRTTGEANTEAFF. The CDR3 nucleotides are TGTGCCTGGAGGACAACAGGGGAGGCGAACACTGAAGCTTTCTTT.

The chain has TRBV20-1 and TRBJ2-7, with no clear D. Trimming left V 2 bases short and J 4 bases short, with 6 bases between. The CDR3 loop spans 11 amino acids. CDR1 and CDR2 from the germline V gene are DFQATT and SNEGSKA (reference sequence). The CDR3 nucleotides are TGCAGTGCTAGAACTACTTACGAGCAGTACTTC. Amino acids: CSARTTYEQYF.

The CDR3 nucleotides read TGCGCCAGCAGCTTGGCGGGAGCTAGGAATGAGCAGTTCTTC. It is translated as CASSLAGARNEQFF. This sequence joins TRBV5-1 and TRBJ2-1; possible D gene TRBD2, 6 bases. CDR1 SGHRS and CDR2 YFSETQ come from the germline V gene. The V and J ends lost 0 bases and 7 bases respectively, with 11 bases between them. The CDR3 runs to 14 residues.

This chain connects TRBV9 to TRBJ2-1; 10 nucleotides agree with TRBD1. V was clipped by 3 bases and J by 6 bases; unmatched bases: 3. CDR1 and CDR2 (germline): SGDLS, YYNGEE. This CDR3 has 14 amino acids. DNA for the CDR3: TGTGCCAGCAGCGGGCGGACAGGGGGCAATGAGCAGTTCTTC. Protein sequence: CASSGRTGGNEQFF.

The gene calls are TRBV5-6 and TRBJ2-1, with 12 bases identical to TRBD2. The CDR3 loop spans 17 amino acids. Germline V gives CDR1 SGHDT, CDR2 YYEEEE. V shed 4 bases, J shed 0 bases, and the junction held 5 bases outside the gene matches. CDR3 nucleotides: TGTGCCAGCAGCCCCCTAGCGGGAGGGGACTCCTACAATGAGCAGTTCTTC. Its protein product is CASSPLAGGDSYNEQFF.

Here the CDR3 DNA reads TGTGCCAGCAGCTCGACAGGGCTAAACAATCAGCCCCAGCATTTT. Protein sequence: CASSSTGLNNQPQHF. J is TRBJ1-5 and V is TRBV5-6; 7 bases fit TRBD1. The V segment lost 3 bases and the J segment 3 bases; nucleotides outside the gene matches: 6. This CDR3 has 15 residues. Per the germline V gene, CDR1 is SGHDT and CDR2 is YYEEEE.

Here the CDR3 reads CASSQEGLTPYNEQFF. CDR3 sequence (DNA): TGCGCCAGCAGCCAGGAAGGACTAACACCTTACAATGAGCAGTTCTTC. The chain is built from TRBV4-1 and TRBJ2-1; a weak D match, TRBD2 (6 bases). The CDR3 extends over 16 amino acids. CDR1 MGHRA and CDR2 YSYEKL come from the germline V gene. V lost 3 bases and J lost 4, with 16 bases in between.

This clone was detected only once. The V and J genes are TRBV5-1 and TRBJ1-1; D gene ambiguous. The ends were cut back, 0 bases at V and 0 bases at J, with 9 bases in the middle. The CDR3 is 15 residues long. Germline V gene data show CDR1 as SGHRS and CDR2 as YFSETQ. CDR3 sequence: CASSLGTQVNTEAFF. CDR3 DNA sequence: TGCGCCAGCAGCTTGGGAACTCAAGTGAACACTGAAGCTTTCTTT.

This chain links TRBV2 with TRBJ2-2; TRBD2 is a possible D gene (5 bases). CDR3 size: 17 residues. Trimming stripped 3 bases from V and 2 bases from J, with 16 bases between. The V gene's germline CDR1 is SNHLY and CDR2 FYNNEI. The CDR3, as DNA: TGTGCCAGCAGTGACCCCGAACTAGTGGGCAACACCGGGGAGCTGTTTTTT. It yields the protein CASSDPELVGNTGELFF. Based on the CDR3 plus reference TRBV2 and TRBJ2-2, the full variable domain is EPEVTQTPSHQVTQMGQEVILRCVPISNHLYFYWYRQILGQKVEFLVSFYNNEISEKSEIFDDQFSVERPDGSNFTLKIRSTKLEDSAMYFCASSDPELVGNTGELFFGEGSRLTVL.

This chain links TRBV28 with TRBJ1-1; 8 positions agree with TRBD1. The CDR3 is 18 residues long. V shed 7 bases, J shed 1 base, and the junction held 17 bases outside the gene matches. CDR1 and CDR2 from the germline V gene are MDHEN and SYDVKM. DNA for the CDR3: TGTGCCAGCAACAATGCCCCCGGACAGGGTTGGAGGAACACTGAAGCTTTCTTT. Translation: CASNNAPGQGWRNTEAFF.

The gene calls are TRBV2 and TRBJ2-1; 11 bases fit TRBD2. This CDR3 region has 14 residues. From germline, CDR1 is SNHLY and CDR2 FYNNEI. V shed 4 bases and J 4 bases; nucleotides not matched to a gene: 0. The CDR3, as DNA: TGTGCCAGCAGTGGACTAGCGGGGTACAATGAGCAGTTCTTC. Its translation is CASSGLAGYNEQFF.

J is TRBJ2-3 and V is TRBV5-4; 7 bases agree with TRBD2. This CDR3 spans 17 amino acids. V gave up 4 bases and J gave up 0 bases; unmatched junction bases: 11. The germline V gene has CDR1 SGHNT and CDR2 YYREEE (reference sequence). CDR3 sequence (DNA): TGTGCCAGCAGCCCGGGGCGGGGGAGACCTAGCACAGATACGCAGTATTTT. This gives the protein CASSPGRGRPSTDTQYF. Full variable domain (rest looked up from reference TRBV5-4 and TRBJ2-3): ETGVTQSPTHLIKTRGQQVTLRCSSQSGHNTVSWYQQALGQGPQFIFQYYREEENGRGNFPPRFSGLQFPNYSSELNVNALELDDSALYLCASSPGRGRPSTDTQYFGPGTRLTVL.

This clone was seen only a few times. This chain joins TRBV7-2 and TRBJ2-7; TRBD2 is a possible D gene (5 bases). Deletions cut 0 bases from V and 4 bases from J, with 10 bases between. The CDR3 consists of 14 residues. Germline CDR1 SGHTA, CDR2 FQGNSA. The CDR3 loop is CASSLASGKYEQYF. The CDR3 nucleotides are TGTGCCAGCAGCTTAGCGAGCGGTAAATACGAGCAGTACTTC.

The chain couples TRBV5-1 to TRBJ2-1; TRBD1 aligns across 7 bases. The junction had 2 bases not matched to a gene; V was cut back by 4 bases and J by 4 bases. Per germline, CDR1 SGHRS and CDR2 YFSETQ. This CDR3 spans 13 amino acids. CDR3 nucleotides: TGCGCCAGCAGCGGGGACAGTTACAATGAGCAGTTCTTC. Protein sequence: CASSGDSYNEQFF.

This clone was observed a few times. The J gene is TRBJ1-6, the V gene TRBV9; no reliable D call. V was trimmed by 1 base and J by 6 bases, leaving 5 bases between them. The CDR3 length is 13 residues. Germline CDR1 reads SGDLS; CDR2 reads YYNGEE. The CDR3 bases are TGTGCCAGCAGCGTACAGGTTAATTCACCCCTCCACTTT. Translation gives CASSVQVNSPLHF.

This clone was detected only once. The chain carries TRBV15 and TRBJ2-7; 8 bases are shared with TRBD1. The CDR3 runs 15 residues. Germline CDR1 is LNHNV and CDR2 is YYDKDF (reference sequence). The ends lost 0 bases at V and 1 base at J; junction bases unmatched: 2. The CDR3 sequence: CATSREGQASYEQYF. CDR3 coding DNA: TGTGCCACCAGCAGAGAGGGACAGGCTTCCTACGAGCAGTACTTC. Full variable domain (missing parts from reference TRBV15 and TRBJ2-7): DAMVIQNPRYQVTQFGKPVTLSCSQTLNHNVMYWYQQKSSQAPKLLFHYYDKDFNNEADTPDNFQSRRPNTSFCFLDIRSPGLGDTAMYLCATSREGQASYEQYFGPGTRLTVT.

The chain combines TRBV29-1 with TRBJ2-3, with 8 bases lining up with TRBD1. Losses at the gene ends were 6 bases for V and 2 bases for J; bases not matched to a gene: 7. This CDR3 contains 14 residues. Germline V gene data show CDR1 as SQVTM and CDR2 as ANQGSEA. The CDR3 DNA reads as TGCAGCGTGAGGGACAGGCGGTACACAGATACGCAGTATTTT. As protein: CSVRDRRYTDTQYF.

This chain connects TRBV28 to TRBJ2-2, with 8 bases fitting TRBD2. The CDR3 loop spans 15 amino acids. V lost 5 bases and J lost 0; bases outside the gene matches: 2. CDR1 MDHEN and CDR2 SYDVKM come from the germline V gene. The CDR3: CASSPSGSNTGELFF. For the CDR3, the DNA is TGTGCCAGCAGTCCTAGCGGGTCGAACACCGGGGAGCTGTTTTTT.

The V gene is TRBV6-5, the J gene TRBJ2-1; 7 positions agree with TRBD2. The trim removed 5 bases at V and 3 bases at J, leaving 7 bases unmatched. Germline V CDR1 and CDR2: MNHEY, SVGAGI. This CDR3 region has 15 residues. CDR3 sequence: CASSPVAGDYNEQFF. The CDR3 DNA reads TGTGCCAGCAGTCCGGTGGCGGGAGACTACAATGAGCAGTTCTTC.